This T cell receptor beta chain was profiled in a study of blood T cell repertoires in COVID-19 (dated by TCRdb to the early 2020s). Concerning the study at large: Samples covering the acute and convalescent phases of COVID-19 were provided by collaborators in the United States, Italy and Spain. Samples were obtained from the ongoing ImmuneRACE study (first 160 participants) and from 1,000 to 1,500 subjects provided by 6 global collaborators. Deeply sampled blood TCRbeta repertoires from subjects exposed to, actively infected with, or recovered from COVID-19 were included in the dataset. The prospective study material was composed of cDNA or gDNA derived from T cells, B-cell-depleted T cells, or PBMCs. Where HLA class I and class II types were available, the types were taken from metadata supplied by the sample provider, not from assay-based typing. The repertoires were released in a freely available public database intended as a resource for research on the immune response to SARS-CoV-2. Sample metadata almost always included a de-identified subject ID, COVID-19 status, age in years and sex. Paper-wide results and their limitations: The quantity of clinical and demographic metadata differed by source and by participant and was supplied without curation.

Each collaborating institution followed its own protocols to collect whole blood in K2EDTA tubes. Collaborator samples were shipped for TCRbeta analysis as frozen whole blood, isolated PBMCs, or DNA extracted from either sample type. TCRbeta CDR3 regions were amplified from genomic DNA using the immunoSEQ Assay, a bias-controlled multiplex PCR. The paper's processing steps were these. Within the assay, amplification of reference gene primers was used to estimate how many nucleated cells each sample contained. To quantify the absolute abundance of each unique TCRbeta CDR3 rearrangement, sequence reads were collapsed and filtered. For each sample, productive Simpson clonality was calculated as the square root of Simpson's diversity index across productive rearrangements. The clones in this table, taken by TCRdb from immuneACCESS, are in-frame only. Not every clone is retained; where verified, under half of the shortfall comes from an unresolved V gene, and the cause of the rest is unknown. V, J and clone size are taken as reported in that table, and D and trimming were inferred from the DNA itself. The table for this sample lists around 620,000 clones; approximately 90% of them were counted only once. 0.2% to 0.3% of the sample is in the top ten clones.

The cysteine opens and the phenylalanine closes a CDR3 of 15 amino acids. The DNA shown is the 45-base CDR3, in frame from base 1. Sequences MNHEY (CDR1) and SVGAGI (CDR2) are obtained from the germline V gene. Clipping removes 5 bases from V and 8 bases from J, with 11 as the unmatched junction base count. About this clone: Its antigen remains unidentified. No per-base quality is available; no much larger clone lies one base away.

The origin of this receptor is a woman between 18 and 29 years old with acute or convalescent COVID-19. The chain is made from TRBV6-5 and TRBJ1-2; 10 central nucleotides agree with TRBD1. Sequencing was performed on peripheral blood. The CDR3: CASSLTRQGAAGYTF. The nucleotide sequence is TGTGCCAGCAGTCTTACGCGACAGGGGGCCGCAGGCTACACCTTC.